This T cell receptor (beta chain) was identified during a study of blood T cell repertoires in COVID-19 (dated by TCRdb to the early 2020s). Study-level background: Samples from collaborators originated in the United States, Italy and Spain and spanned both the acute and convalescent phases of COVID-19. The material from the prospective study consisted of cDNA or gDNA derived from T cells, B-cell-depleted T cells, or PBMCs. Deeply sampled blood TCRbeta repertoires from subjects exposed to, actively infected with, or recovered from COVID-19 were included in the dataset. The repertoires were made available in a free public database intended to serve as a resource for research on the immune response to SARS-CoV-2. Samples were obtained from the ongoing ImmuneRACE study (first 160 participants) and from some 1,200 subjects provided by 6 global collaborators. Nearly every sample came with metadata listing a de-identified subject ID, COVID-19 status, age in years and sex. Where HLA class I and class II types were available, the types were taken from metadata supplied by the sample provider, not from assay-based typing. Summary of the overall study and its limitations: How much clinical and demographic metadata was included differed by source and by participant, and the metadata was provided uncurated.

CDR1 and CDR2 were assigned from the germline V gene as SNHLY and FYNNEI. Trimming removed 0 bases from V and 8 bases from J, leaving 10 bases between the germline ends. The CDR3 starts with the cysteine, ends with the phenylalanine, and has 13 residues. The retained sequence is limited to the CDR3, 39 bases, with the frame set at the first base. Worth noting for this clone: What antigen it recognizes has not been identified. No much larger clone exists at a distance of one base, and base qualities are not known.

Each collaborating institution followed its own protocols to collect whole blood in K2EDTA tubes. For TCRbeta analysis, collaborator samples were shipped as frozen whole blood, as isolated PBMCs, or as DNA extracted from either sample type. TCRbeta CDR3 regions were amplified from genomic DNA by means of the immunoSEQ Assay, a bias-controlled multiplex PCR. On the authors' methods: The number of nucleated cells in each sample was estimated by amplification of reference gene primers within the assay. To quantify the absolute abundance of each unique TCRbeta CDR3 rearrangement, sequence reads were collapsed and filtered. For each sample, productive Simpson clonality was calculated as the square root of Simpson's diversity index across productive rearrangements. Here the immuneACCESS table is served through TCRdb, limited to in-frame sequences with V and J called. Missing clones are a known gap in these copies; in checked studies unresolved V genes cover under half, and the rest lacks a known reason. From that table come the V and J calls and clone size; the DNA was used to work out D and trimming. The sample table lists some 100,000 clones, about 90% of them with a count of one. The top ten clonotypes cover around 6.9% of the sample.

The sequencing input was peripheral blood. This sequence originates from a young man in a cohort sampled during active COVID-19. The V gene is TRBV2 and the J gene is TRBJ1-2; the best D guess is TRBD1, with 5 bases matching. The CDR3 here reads CASSEARVTGYTF. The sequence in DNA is TGTGCCAGCAGTGAAGCCAGGGTAACGGGCTACACCTTC.